These T cell receptor beta chains were read from a single sample in a study of CD8+ T cells in alopecia areata. Only in-frame clones appear in the TCRdb table, and some are missing; sequencing was by immunoSEQ multiplex PCR. In the table there are approximately 200,000 clones, around two fifths of which are singletons. The sample was CD4+ T cells sorted from blood, taken around week 36, from a patient treated with tofacitinib. Every receptor here comes from a human donor with alopecia areata. Both conserved end residues are part of each CDR3. Each record gives: CDR3 protein, CDR3 DNA, J gene, D gene, V gene, clone size. D genes are given only for firm matches. Clone size is stated in some rows and not others, as once, few, many or a class when expanded.

CDR3: CSVSSGGTDTQYF
DNA: TGCAGCGTCAGCTCGGGGGGCACAGATACGCAGTATTTT
J: TRBJ2-3
D: .
V: TRBV29-1
size: .

CDR3: CAWSGRAGMSTEAFF
DNA: TGTGCCTGGAGTGGACGCGCAGGCATGAGTACTGAAGCTTTCTTT
J: TRBJ1-1
D: .
V: TRBV30
size: few

CDR3: CASSFRTSREGVQFF
DNA: TGTGCCAGCAGCTTTAGGACCTCCAGGGAAGGAGTGCAGTTCTTC
J: TRBJ2-1
D: .
V: TRBV7-2
size: .

CDR3: CASSRSLLAKNIQYF
DNA: TGCGCCAGCAGCCGCAGCCTACTAGCCAAAAACATTCAGTACTTC
J: TRBJ2-4
D: .
V: TRBV4-1
size: .

CDR3: CAISDSGQGDGYTF
DNA: TGTGCCATCAGTGATTCGGGACAGGGTGACGGCTACACCTTC
J: TRBJ1-2
D: TRBD1
V: TRBV10-3
size: .

CDR3: CASSRQGNYGYTF
DNA: TGTGCCAGCAGTAGACAGGGGAACTATGGCTACACCTTC
J: TRBJ1-2
D: TRBD1
V: TRBV6-1
size: .

CDR3: CAISPAPNTGELFF
DNA: TGTGCCATCTCGCCGGCGCCGAACACCGGGGAGCTGTTTTTT
J: TRBJ2-2
D: .
V: TRBV10-3
size: few

CDR3: CAITPGQGADGANVLTF
DNA: TGTGCCATCACTCCGGGACAGGGGGCGGATGGGGCCAACGTCCTGACTTTC
J: TRBJ2-6
D: TRBD1
V: TRBV10-3
size: .

CDR3: CASSVFGNSGANVLTF
DNA: TGTGCCAGCAGTGTTTTTGGTAACTCTGGGGCCAACGTCCTGACTTTC
J: TRBJ2-6
D: .
V: TRBV2
size: many

CDR3: CASSLWGTGTYNEQFF
DNA: TGCGCCAGCAGCTTGTGGGGGACAGGCACCTACAATGAGCAGTTCTTC
J: TRBJ2-1
D: TRBD1
V: TRBV5-1
size: few

CDR3: CASSPPLARAETQYF
DNA: TGTGCCAGCTCACCACCGCTAGCAAGGGCGGAGACCCAGTACTTC
J: TRBJ2-5
D: .
V: TRBV18
size: few

CDR3: CAWGYWTGNTGELFF
DNA: TGTGCCTGGGGGTACTGGACCGGTAACACCGGGGAGCTGTTTTTT
J: TRBJ2-2
D: .
V: TRBV30
size: few

CDR3: CASSLTGQGRETQYF
DNA: TGTGCCAGCAGCTTAACCGGACAGGGTCGGGAGACCCAGTACTTC
J: TRBJ2-5
D: TRBD1
V: TRBV7-2
size: .

CDR3: CASSRGPWETQYF
DNA: TGTGCCAGCAGCCGCGGGCCGTGGGAGACCCAGTACTTC
J: TRBJ2-5
D: .
V: TRBV14
size: .

CDR3: CASSLRLAGARADTQYF
DNA: TGCGCCAGCAGCTTACGGCTAGCGGGAGCGAGGGCAGATACGCAGTATTTT
J: TRBJ2-3
D: TRBD2
V: TRBV5-1
size: few

CDR3: CASSRWTGVQETQYF
DNA: TGTGCCAGCAGCCGATGGACAGGGGTACAAGAGACCCAGTACTTC
J: TRBJ2-5
D: TRBD1
V: TRBV7-2
size: .

CDR3: CASSYHRGTQETQYF
DNA: TGTGCCAGCAGTTACCACAGGGGAACCCAAGAGACCCAGTACTTC
J: TRBJ2-5
D: TRBD1
V: TRBV6-5
size: .

CDR3: CASSVTPDSILRGYTF
DNA: TGTGCCAGCAGCGTAACCCCGGACAGTATACTTCGGGGCTACACCTTC
J: TRBJ1-2
D: .
V: TRBV9
size: .

CDR3: CASSPEGAQPQHF
DNA: TGTGCCAGTAGCCCTGAGGGGGCCCAGCCCCAGCATTTT
J: TRBJ1-5
D: TRBD1
V: TRBV19
size: .

CDR3: CSVGLSEKLFF
DNA: TGCAGCGTAGGGTTATCCGAAAAACTGTTTTTT
J: TRBJ1-4
D: .
V: TRBV29-1
size: few

CDR3: CASSFGTASYEQYF
DNA: TGCGCCAGCAGCTTTGGGACAGCCTCCTACGAGCAGTACTTC
J: TRBJ2-7
D: TRBD1
V: TRBV5-1
size: few

CDR3: CSVARVENNEQFF
DNA: TGCAGCGTTGCGCGGGTGGAAAACAATGAGCAGTTCTTC
J: TRBJ2-1
D: .
V: TRBV29-1
size: few

CDR3: CASSLSDRGGSNYGYTF
DNA: TGCGCCAGCAGCCTTTCGGACAGGGGAGGAAGTAACTATGGCTACACCTTC
J: TRBJ1-2
D: TRBD1
V: TRBV4-1
size: .

CDR3: CASSLEQGGNYGYTF
DNA: TGCGCCAGCAGCTTGGAACAAGGGGGCAACTATGGCTACACCTTC
J: TRBJ1-2
D: TRBD1
V: TRBV5-1
size: .

CDR3: CAGVAGPYNEQFF
DNA: TGTGCCGGGGTAGCGGGACCCTACAATGAGCAGTTCTTC
J: TRBJ2-1
D: TRBD2
V: TRBV7-8
size: .